This T cell receptor beta chain comes out of a study of T-cell memory formation after mild COVID-19. Study-wide context: The study found TCR clusters largely donor specific. Study-wide results and caveats: Some responding clones appeared in pre-infection memory, suggesting cross-reactive memory joined.

This clonotype has a handful of counts. The antigen remains undetermined. Trimming cost V 5 bases and J 3 bases, with 10 bases left between them. The germline V gene encodes CDR1 DFQATT and CDR2 SNEGSKA (reference sequence). The CDR3 covers 12 residues. Each CDR3 protein is one row after TCRdb ran MiXCR on the 5' RACE reads. The sample has 190,000 or so distinct CDR3 sequences, over 20% seen once; the top ten hold roughly 23%. Sequenced input: PBMCs or a T cell subset sorted from them (not recorded which). This TCR was recovered from an adult woman who had mild COVID-19 (a few samples of this study predate the infection). Cell type and time point are not known. The V call is TRBV20-1, the J call TRBJ1-2; D may be TRBD1 (6 bases). The CDR3 DNA sequence: TGCAGTGCTGAGACAGGATACTATGGCTACACCTTC. This translates into CSAETGYYGYTF.